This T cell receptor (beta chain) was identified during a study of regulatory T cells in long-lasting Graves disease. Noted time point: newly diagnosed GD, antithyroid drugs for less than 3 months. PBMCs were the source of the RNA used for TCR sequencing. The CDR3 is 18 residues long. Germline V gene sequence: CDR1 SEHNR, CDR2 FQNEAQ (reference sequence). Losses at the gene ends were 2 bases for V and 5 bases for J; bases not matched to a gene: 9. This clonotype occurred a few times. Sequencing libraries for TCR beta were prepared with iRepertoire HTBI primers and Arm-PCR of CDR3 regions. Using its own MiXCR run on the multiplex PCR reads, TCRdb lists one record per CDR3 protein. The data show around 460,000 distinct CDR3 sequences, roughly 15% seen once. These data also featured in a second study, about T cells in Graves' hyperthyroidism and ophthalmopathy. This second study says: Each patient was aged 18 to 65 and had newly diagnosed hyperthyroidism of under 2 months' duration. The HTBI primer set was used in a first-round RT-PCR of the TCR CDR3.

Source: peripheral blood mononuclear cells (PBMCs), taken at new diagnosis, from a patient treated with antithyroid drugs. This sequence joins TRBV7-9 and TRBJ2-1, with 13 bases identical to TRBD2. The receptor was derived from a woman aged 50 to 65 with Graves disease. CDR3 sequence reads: CASSLTSRTSGSNNEQFF. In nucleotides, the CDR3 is TGTGCCAGCAGCTTAACCTCCCGGACTAGCGGGAGTAACAATGAGCAGTTCTTC.